These T cell receptor beta chains were read from a single sample in a study of regulatory T cells in long-lasting Graves disease. TCRdb independently ran MiXCR on the multiplex PCR reads; one entry per CDR3 protein. The table lists a few hundred thousand distinct CDR3 sequences, 23% of them singletons. Source: peripheral blood mononuclear cells (PBMCs), taken when the disease was refractory, from a patient treated with antithyroid drugs. The receptors were gathered from a female donor with Graves disease. Both conserved end residues are part of each CDR3. Each record gives: D gene, V gene, J gene, CDR3 protein. D genes are given only for firm matches.

>-|TRBV5-1|TRBJ2-7
CASSLDGSGGYEQYF
>-|TRBV6-2/TRBV6-3|TRBJ1-5
CASSSFKGSGNQPQHF
>-|TRBV11-2|TRBJ1-3
CASSPSDTIYF
>-|TRBV28|TRBJ2-5
CASSLSETQYF
>-|TRBV30|TRBJ2-5
CAWRVSLWKTQYF
>TRBD2|TRBV25-1|TRBJ2-1
CASREFGASGGSEQFF
>-|TRBV30|TRBJ1-1
CAWSQQGNTEAFF
>TRBD2|TRBV28|TRBJ2-3
CASSAGGGRTDTQYF
>-|TRBV6-1|TRBJ1-1
CATSAGAVFTEAFF
>-|TRBV18|TRBJ2-5
CASSPLQGAGETQYF
>TRBD2|TRBV20-1|TRBJ2-7
CSASDWTSGSSSYEQYF
>-|TRBV29-1|TRBJ1-2
CSVDWLAGKGYTF
>-|TRBV29-1|TRBJ2-5
CSVLGVGLASETQYF
>TRBD2|TRBV20-1|TRBJ2-7
CNASSGNYGQYF